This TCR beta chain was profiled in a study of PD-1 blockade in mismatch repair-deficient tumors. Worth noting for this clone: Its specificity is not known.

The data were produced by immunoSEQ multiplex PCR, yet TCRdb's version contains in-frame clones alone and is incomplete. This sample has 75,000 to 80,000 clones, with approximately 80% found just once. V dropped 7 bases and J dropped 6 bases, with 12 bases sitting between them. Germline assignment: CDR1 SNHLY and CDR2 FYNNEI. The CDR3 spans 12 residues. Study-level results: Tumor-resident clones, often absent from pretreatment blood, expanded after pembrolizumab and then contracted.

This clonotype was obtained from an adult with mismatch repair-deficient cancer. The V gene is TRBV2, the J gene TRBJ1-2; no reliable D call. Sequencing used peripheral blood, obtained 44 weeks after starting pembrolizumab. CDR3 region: CASKETEDGYTF. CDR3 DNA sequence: TGTGCCAGCAAGGAGACCGAAGATGGCTACACCTTC.